This is a list of T cell receptor beta chains from one sample in a study of blood T cell repertoires in COVID-19. The repertoire was sequenced with immunoSEQ multiplex PCR; TCRdb's copy has only in-frame clones and lacks some. Of about 130,000 clones listed, roughly 80% are singletons. The sequenced material came from peripheral blood. These receptors all stem from a man aged 55 to 70 with acute or convalescent COVID-19. Both conserved end residues are part of each CDR3. A D gene is named only where the DNA matches it firmly. Size is omitted from some rows. Given values are once, few, many or a class for expanded clones.

v_gene,d_gene,abundance,j_gene,CDR3aa,CDR3nt
TRBV28,.,.,TRBJ1-2,CASHVGGYYGYTF,TGTGCCAGCCACGTGGGGGGGTACTATGGCTACACCTTC
TRBV19,.,.,TRBJ1-2,CASSPRPGGRGGYTF,TGTGCCAGTAGTCCCCGTCCGGGGGGCAGAGGGGGCTACACCTTC
TRBV15,TRBD1,.,TRBJ1-6,CATSRYGTGLSPLHF,TGTGCCACCAGCAGATATGGGACAGGGCTTTCACCCCTCCACTTT
TRBV6-5,.,.,TRBJ1-5,CASRADLYSNQPQHF,TGTGCCAGCAGGGCAGATCTTTATAGCAATCAGCCCCAGCATTTT
TRBV19,.,.,TRBJ1-2,CASSMRGRNYGYTF,TGTGCCAGTAGTATGCGGGGCAGAAACTATGGCTACACCTTC
TRBV5-6,.,.,TRBJ1-3,CASSRVADSSGNTIYF,TGTGCCAGCAGCAGGGTGGCGGACTCGTCTGGAAACACCATATATTTT
TRBV4-1,.,.,TRBJ1-2,CASSQESQRTNYGYTF,TGCGCCAGCAGCCAAGAGAGTCAGCGTACTAACTATGGCTACACCTTC
TRBV19,TRBD1,.,TRBJ2-1,CATTGSGTGEQFF,TGTGCCACCACGGGGTCCGGGACAGGAGAGCAGTTCTTC
TRBV6-4,TRBD2,.,TRBJ2-1,CASSAGSGGELLFF,TGTGCCAGCAGTGCTGGGAGCGGGGGGGAACTTTTGTTCTTC
TRBV7-3,TRBD2,.,TRBJ2-5,CASSLGLAGGQETQYF,TGTGCCAGCAGCTTAGGACTAGCGGGAGGCCAAGAGACCCAGTACTTC
TRBV24-1,.,.,TRBJ2-1,CATSDHTQFQGNGEQFF,TGTGCCACCAGTGATCATACTCAATTCCAGGGGAACGGGGAGCAGTTCTTC
TRBV19,TRBD2,.,TRBJ2-2,CASSFPSGSGGELFF,TGTGCCAGTAGTTTCCCTAGCGGGAGCGGTGGGGAGCTGTTTTTT
TRBV19,.,.,TRBJ2-3,CASSIGDRYTDTQYF,TGTGCCAGTAGTATAGGAGACAGGTACACAGATACGCAGTATTTT
TRBV7-2,.,.,TRBJ1-1,CASSSQGYGTEAFF,TGTGCCAGCAGCTCGCAGGGGTACGGCACTGAAGCTTTCTTT
TRBV10-3,TRBD2,.,TRBJ2-1,CATLKTGTSGRASNEQFF,TGTGCCACGCTTAAAACCGGGACTAGCGGGAGGGCGAGCAATGAGCAGTTCTTC
TRBV14,TRBD1,.,TRBJ1-2,CASSQDRGGTGPLSNYGYTF,TGTGCCAGCAGCCAAGATCGGGGCGGGACAGGGCCCCTTTCTAACTATGGCTACACCTTC
TRBV6-5,TRBD1,once,TRBJ1-2,CASSYHTGESYGYTF,TGTGCCAGCAGTTACCATACAGGGGAGTCCTATGGCTACACCTTC
TRBV9,TRBD2,.,TRBJ2-5,CASSVGVAGRKETQYF,TGTGCCAGCAGCGTAGGGGTAGCGGGAAGGAAAGAGACCCAGTACTTC
TRBV4-1,TRBD2,.,TRBJ2-1,CASSQTAGGMDEQFF,TGCGCCAGCAGCCAAACCGCGGGAGGGATGGATGAGCAGTTCTTC
TRBV7-2,TRBD1,.,TRBJ2-7,CASSLYSGGGYEQYF,TGTGCCAGCAGCCTTTATTCAGGGGGCGGTTACGAGCAGTACTTC
TRBV10-3,TRBD1,.,TRBJ2-1,CANGQGGSYNEQFF,TGTGCCAACGGACAGGGGGGCTCCTACAATGAGCAGTTCTTC
TRBV19,TRBD1,.,TRBJ1-5,CASSLYGQGSNQPQHF,TGTGCCAGTAGCCTATACGGACAGGGTAGCAATCAGCCCCAGCATTTT
TRBV24-1,.,.,TRBJ1-1,CATSDRTAGGNTEAFF,TGTGCCACCAGTGATCGGACAGCTGGAGGGAACACTGAAGCTTTCTTT
TRBV20-1,.,.,TRBJ2-3,CSASPPSGSIGGVSDTQYF,TGCAGTGCTAGTCCCCCAAGCGGGTCGATCGGGGGAGTATCAGATACGCAGTATTTT
TRBV19,TRBD2,once,TRBJ2-3,CASHTGGDTQYF,TGTGCCAGTCACACGGGGGGGGATACGCAGTATTTT
TRBV5-1,TRBD1,.,TRBJ2-4,CASSFSGQGTKNIQYF,TGCGCCAGCAGCTTCTCAGGACAGGGGACCAAAAACATTCAGTACTTC
TRBV20-1,.,.,TRBJ2-7,CSASIYGPTGYGYEQYF,TGCAGTGCTAGTATCTATGGTCCAACAGGGTACGGTTACGAGCAGTACTTC
TRBV29-1,TRBD2,.,TRBJ2-3,CSASGLAGEGSTDTQYF,TGCAGCGCATCCGGACTAGCGGGGGAAGGGAGCACAGATACGCAGTATTTT
TRBV30,TRBD1,.,TRBJ1-5,CAWGKTGANQPQHF,TGTGCCTGGGGAAAGACAGGGGCTAATCAGCCCCAGCATTTT
TRBV3-1/TRBV3-2,.,.,TRBJ2-5,CASEGASGRQETQYF,TGTGCCAGCGAGGGGGCTAGCGGGCGCCAAGAGACCCAGTACTTC
TRBV30,TRBD1,.,TRBJ1-4,CAWSPGWTGGGKLFF,TGTGCCTGGAGTCCCGGGTGGACAGGGGGCGGGAAACTGTTTTTT
TRBV5-1,TRBD2,.,TRBJ2-4,CASSGKLAGSKNIQYF,TGCGCCAGCAGCGGGAAGCTAGCGGGATCCAAAAACATTCAGTACTTC
TRBV15,TRBD1,.,TRBJ2-7,CATSREVRGPYEQYF,TGTGCCACCAGCAGAGAAGTCAGGGGGCCGTACGAGCAGTACTTC
TRBV6-5,TRBD1,.,TRBJ1-2,CAIQGAYGYTF,TGTGCCATCCAGGGGGCATATGGCTACACCTTC
TRBV5-1,TRBD1,.,TRBJ2-7,CASSGTGTAEQYF,TGCGCCAGCAGCGGGACCGGGACAGCCGAGCAGTACTTC
TRBV19,.,.,TRBJ1-1,CASSMGPNTEAFF,TGTGCCAGTAGTATGGGCCCGAACACTGAAGCTTTCTTT
TRBV24-1,.,.,TRBJ1-5,CATSGGSNQPQHF,TGTGCCACCAGTGGAGGGAGCAATCAGCCCCAGCATTTT
TRBV24-1,TRBD2,once,TRBJ2-1,CATSVGSTSGEQFF,TGTGCCACCAGTGTGGGGTCGACTAGCGGTGAGCAGTTCTTC
TRBV2,.,few,TRBJ2-5,CASKYPTRDYQETQYF,TGTGCCAGCAAATATCCCACTAGAGATTACCAAGAGACCCAGTACTTC
TRBV24-1,TRBD1,.,TRBJ1-5,CATSGQGTSNQPQHF,TGTGCCACCAGTGGACAGGGGACGAGCAATCAGCCCCAGCATTTT
TRBV4-1,.,.,TRBJ2-3,CASSQEWGRNGRDTQYF,TGCGCCAGCAGCCAAGAATGGGGGAGGAATGGTAGAGATACGCAGTATTTT
TRBV30,TRBD1,.,TRBJ2-7,CAWAGQGRIEQYF,TGTGCCTGGGCCGGACAGGGAAGGATCGAGCAGTACTTC
TRBV18,.,.,TRBJ2-3,CASSPQFVLDTQYF,TGTGCCAGCTCACCCCAGTTCGTATTGGATACGCAGTATTTT
TRBV5-5,.,few,TRBJ1-1,CASSVRVEIPEAFF,TGTGCCAGCAGCGTGCGGGTTGAGATTCCTGAAGCTTTCTTT
TRBV10-3,.,.,TRBJ1-2,CAISEPTLNYGYTF,TGTGCCATCAGTGAGCCGACACTTAACTATGGCTACACCTTC
TRBV24-1,TRBD1,.,TRBJ1-2,CATRTRQGDGYTF,TGTGCCACCAGGACGCGACAGGGCGATGGCTACACCTTC
TRBV15,TRBD2,few,TRBJ2-1,CATSRGASGRSYNEQFF,TGTGCCACCAGCAGAGGGGCTAGCGGGAGATCCTACAATGAGCAGTTCTTC
TRBV11-2,.,.,TRBJ1-2,CASSQTAYGYTF,TGTGCCAGCAGCCAGACAGCTTATGGCTACACCTTC
TRBV10-3,.,once,TRBJ2-2,CAISEIPGPGTGELFF,TGTGCCATCAGTGAGATTCCGGGCCCGGGGACCGGGGAGCTGTTTTTT
TRBV3-1/TRBV3-2,.,.,TRBJ1-2,CASSQDLGVWEGYTF,TGTGCCAGCAGCCAAGATCTCGGGGTTTGGGAAGGCTACACCTTC
TRBV19,TRBD1,.,TRBJ1-4,CASRTTGANEKLFF,TGTGCCAGTAGAACGACAGGGGCTAATGAAAAACTGTTTTTT
TRBV23-1,.,.,TRBJ1-5,CASSQGMGTSNQPQHF,TGCGCCAGCAGTCAAGGAATGGGGACAAGCAATCAGCCCCAGCATTTT
TRBV7-9,.,.,TRBJ1-4,CASSLGAGLEKLFF,TGTGCCAGCAGCTTAGGCGCAGGGCTTGAAAAACTGTTTTTT